This T cell receptor (beta chain) derives from a study of cytomegalovirus exposure and HLA in healthy donors (dated by TCRdb to the late 2010s). Context from the whole study: An earlier analysis of several hundred of the donors reported approximately 280 Gb of sequence data and 90 million to 120 million unique TCR beta sequences obtained from roughly 170 million T cells. Donor age, sex, ethnicity and CMV serostatus were collected together with the repertoire data. Among about 400 genotyped donors of the cohort, an average of approximately 240,000 unique TCR beta nucleotide sequences was sequenced per donor, of which about 18% were non-productive. To study patterns of TCR occurrence, a later analysis re-analyzed previously published TCR beta repertoires from 500 to 850 donors and added high-resolution HLA genotyping. The number of typed donors differed by locus: about 629-640 for A, B, C, DRB1 and DQB1; 500 to 550 for DQA1; 606 for DPA1; and about 450 for DPB1. The study aimed to test whether cataloging public T cell receptors could reveal signatures of past pathogen exposure. The later analysis used no new phenotypic data to find candidate immune exposures, relying instead on TCR beta sequences and their occurrence across donors. Every repertoire in the discovery cohort had been generated on one and the same sequencing platform. The study combined high-throughput TCR immunosequencing, statistical association of individual TCRs with disease status, and machine learning to predict cytomegalovirus infection status. An earlier analysis of 450 to 750 of the donors used high-throughput TCR beta sequencing to judge whether each TCR beta V gene segment behaved as functional or pseudogenic. Both class I and class II loci were covered by HLA typing, at four-digit resolution. In addition to the first cohort of 500 to 850 subjects, a separate validation cohort of 130 or so different subjects was used. The T cell repertoires of under 700 subjects were profiled by immunosequencing and related to cytomegalovirus serostatus. Because of strong linkage in the cohort, roughly five DR-DQ haplotypes were treated as single units for association and clustering. The genetic ancestry cluster associated with self-reported Caucasian donors included over 65% of the roughly 410 genotyped donors. In a later genetic analysis, genome-wide SNP genotypes for about 60% of the 666 donors were used, and that subset was treated as a discovery cohort. An early release covering about 600 HLA-typed donors comprised around 300 gigabases of sequencing data and 85 million to 100 million unique TCR sequences. General conclusions and limits of the study: CMV serostatus was the only immune exposure information available for the cohort. A later analysis found that HLA-associated TCR beta chains were more clonally expanded and had lower generation probabilities than equally common non-associated chains. The classifier was reported to diagnose cytomegalovirus status with high specificity and sensitivity in both the original and validation cohorts. In an earlier analysis of some 550 of the donors, most TCR beta V segments were observed in productive rearrangements about 90% or about 30% of the time, broadly matching IMGT annotations. Several of the top co-occurrence clusters appeared to be linked to parvovirus B19, influenza, CMV and Epstein-Barr virus, according to a later analysis. Because HLA typing was missing for some donors at each locus, association tests included only the typed subset. According to a later analysis, TCR association rates differed among HLA loci, with DRB1 alleles showing the most associated TCRs and HLA-C alleles showing the fewest. A later genetic analysis associated a missense DCLRE1C variant with V-gene and J-gene trimming of TCR beta chains, and an independent cohort replicated the association. According to a later genetic analysis, donors in an Asian-associated ancestry cluster had fewer N-insertions in productive TCRs than the roughly 700-donor mean. Roughly uniform sequencing depth across donors was assumed in presence/absence analyses, although this assumption may not hold. In vitro tests confirmed that a few of the cytomegalovirus-associated TCR beta chains recognize cytomegalovirus antigens. Specific HLA alleles were associated with more than 15,000 TCR beta sequences at a false discovery rate of 0.05 in a later analysis. The 87-base-pair reads could not distinguish some IMGT-functional V segments, including TRBV6-2 and TRBV6-3, so those segments were excluded. This cohort had only TCR beta chains sequenced, and the lack of alpha or paired-chain data limited which features could be detected. Correlated functional status among segregating V segments might reflect linkage disequilibrium, but an unknown experimental factor could not be ruled out. A further reported finding was that TCR beta sequences accurately predicted the HLA-A and HLA-B alleles for most subjects in the first cohort. When HLA alleles, especially DR and DQ, strongly co-occurred, attributing TCR associations to individual alleles was difficult. The study listed approximately 150 TCR beta chains as associated with cytomegalovirus. A cluster of highly shared sequence variants was judged likely to be a technical artifact of the sequencing pipeline. Across donors, most TCR sequences were observed very rarely, whereas some public TCRs were present in many individuals. A later analysis found that most CMV-associated TCR beta chains appeared HLA-restricted, with HLA associations seemingly driven largely by CMV exposure. Because counts were too low, about 18 rarely observed V segments, including chromosome 9 orphons, were excluded from the earlier analysis of 587 of the donors. According to the authors, the approach could potentially be generalized to other disease states and immunological phenotypes.

Notes on this clone: Its specific antigen is unknown. Base qualities are missing; no much larger clone stands one base away.

In total, 600 or so healthy bone marrow donors made up the cohort. At the time of sampling, all cohort members were nominally healthy, though unrecorded immune exposures were likely present. The donor tested CMV seropositive, placing the donor among the approximately 290 seropositive members of the cohort. Each donor provided a peripheral blood sample, and peripheral blood mononuclear cells were used for TCR beta sequencing. The Qiagen DNeasy Blood Extraction Kit was used to extract genomic DNA from the blood cell samples. Unmatched junction bases come to 11, with V trimmed by 4 bases and J by 6 bases. Counted from cysteine to phenylalanine, this CDR3 has 15 amino acids. Only the CDR3 DNA stays, 45 bases, in frame from base 1. CDR1 is given as KGHSH and CDR2 as LQKENI, both from the germline V gene. The library was obtained by the immunoSEQ multiplex PCR assay. The multiplex PCR relied on a mix of 60 forward primers for TCR Vbeta segments and 13 reverse primers for TCR Jbeta segments. A multiplex PCR assay on genomic DNA amplified the CDR3 region of rearranged TCR beta genes. On the Illumina HiSeq System, the amplified TCR beta libraries were sequenced as 87-base-pair reads. In the paper's pipeline: A later analysis counted approximately 84 million unique TCR beta chains across the 666 repertoires, and some 11 million of these chains were shared by at least two donors. To remove PCR and sequencing errors, raw reads were error-corrected and collapsed into unique sequences using a nearest-neighbor algorithm that merged closely related sequences. To assign V, D and J gene segments, CDR3 sequences were aligned to IMGT reference sequences. For a sequence to be retained, a match of at least six nucleotides to both a V gene segment and a J gene segment was required. A rearrangement counted as productive if the CDR3 had no stop codons and remained in frame with V and J, and every other rearrangement counted as non-productive. CDR3 was defined according to IMGT convention as the region running from the second conserved V-encoded cysteine to the conserved J-encoded phenylalanine. The earlier analysis of about 610 of the donors excluded any sequence lacking an unambiguous match to a single V gene segment. An earlier analysis of under 750 of the donors called V segments functional above 56.7% productive rearrangements and segregating when the between-donor standard deviation exceeded 5%. A statistical classification framework was built to diagnose cytomegalovirus status from the catalog of TCR beta chain sequences. A later analysis assigned V and J genes by comparing TCR nucleotide sequences with IMGT/GENE-DB human TR gene sequences. In a later analysis, CDR3 sequences and most-parsimonious VDJ recombination scenarios were assigned using the TCRdist pipeline. A later analysis defined each TCR beta chain by its CDR3 amino acid sequence plus V-gene family, and excluded reads lacking a unique V-gene family. As a way to deal with suspected cross-contamination and a sequencing artifact, a later analysis dropped nearly 600 nucleotide sequences that were highly shared and had low generation probability. In a later analysis, a clonal expansion index for each public chain was calculated from normalized within-repertoire ranks of inferred template counts. A later analysis computed generation probabilities with a VDJ recombination model fitted to out-of-frame rearrangements, and checked the results against IGoR. In a later analysis, hypergeometric tests were used to score TCR-TCR, TCR-HLA and TCR-CMV co-occurrence, with a repertoire-size bias correction applied to TCR pairs. False discovery rates were estimated in a later analysis by permuting HLA or CMV assignments 20 times. In a later analysis, co-occurring TCRs were grouped using DBSCAN, and TCRdist sequence similarity was added for clustering within HLA-allele-positive subsets. Repertoires with fewer than 30,000 or more than 120,000 public chains, plus five repertoires with anomalous nucleotide sharing, were excluded from co-occurrence clustering. This immuneACCESS table, as held by TCRdb, lists in-frame sequences with V and J called but not all clones. Of the missing ones, under half trace to an unresolved V gene in checked studies; the others have no known cause. V, J and clone size derive from that table, while D and trimming were established from the DNA sequence. This sample holds under 250,000 clones; approximately 82% were observed only once. Of the sample, roughly 7.4% falls within the top ten clones.

Sequencing used PBMCs. The receptor's source is a woman aged 60-70 years in good health and CMV-seropositive. Rearrangement joined TRBV18 to TRBJ1-2, with 7 junctional bases fitting TRBD1. The CDR3 loop reads CASSRSITGEDGYTF. The DNA is as follows: TGTGCCAGCTCACGTAGTATCACAGGGGAAGATGGCTACACCTTC.